The 13 T cell receptor beta chains below come from one sample, sequenced in a study of PD-1 blockade in classical Hodgkin lymphoma. Sequenced by immunoSEQ multiplex PCR; TCRdb stores in-frame clones only, minus some. The table shows over 15,000 clones, with around 84% occurring only once. The time point was: cycle 4 day 1 (C4D1), after less than seven weeks of nivolumab. Each patient relapsed following autologous stem cell transplantation, and prior brentuximab vedotin exposure differed. The specimen comprised peripheral blood mononuclear cells (PBMCs), sampled before the fourth cycle of nivolumab. These receptor sequences come from a human donor with classical Hodgkin lymphoma.

CDR3: CASSYRGTYEQYF. CDR3 sequence (DNA): TGTGCCAGCAGTTACAGGGGGACCTACGAGCAGTACTTC. V and J are TRBV2 and TRBJ2-7; 8 bases match TRBD1. Germline V CDR1 and CDR2: SNHLY, FYNNEI. The CDR3 covers 13 residues. V was pared by 5 bases and J by 2 bases, with 2 bases of the junction left unmatched.

The chain has TRBV28 and TRBJ1-2; D is perhaps TRBD1 (6 bases). The CDR3 runs to 11 residues. V was clipped by 6 bases and J by 7 bases, with 9 bases between them. Germline CDR1 and CDR2: MDHEN and SYDVKM. The CDR3 loop is CASREGVGYTF. The CDR3 DNA follows: TGTGCCAGCAGAGAGGGGGTTGGCTACACCTTC.

This clone has more than one count but fewer than ten. The genes are TRBV2 and TRBJ1-5; unclear D gene. The germline gives CDR1 SNHLY, CDR2 FYNNEI. This CDR3 region has 16 residues. The V end was cut by 4 bases, the J end by 0 bases, with 13 bases between. The CDR3 is CASSGGLSNSNQPQHF. CDR3 nucleotides: TGTGCCAGCAGTGGTGGTCTATCGAATAGCAATCAGCCCCAGCATTTT.

Comment on this clone: The sample carries other DNA sequences with the same CDR3. V and J are TRBV11-3 and TRBJ1-1; no clear D gene. Trimming stripped 2 bases from V and 4 bases from J, with 8 bases between. The germline V gene encodes CDR1 SGHNT and CDR2 YENEEA. There are 13 residues in the CDR3. The CDR3 coding sequence is TGTGCCAGCAGCTTAAGTTCGGGCACTGAAGCTTTCTTT. Its translation: CASSLSSGTEAFF.

V gene TRBV25-1 combines with J gene TRBJ2-3; 7 bases align to TRBD2. V was clipped by 1 base and J by 1 base; unmatched bases: 2. The CDR3 is 15 amino acids. Germline V gene sequence: CDR1 MGHDK, CDR2 SYGVNS. Here the CDR3 DNA reads TGTGCCAGCAGTGAATCTAGCGGACGCACAGATACGCAGTATTTT. The encoded protein is CASSESSGRTDTQYF. The full variable domain, completed using reference TRBV25-1 and TRBJ2-3, is EADIYQTPRYLVIGTGKKITLECSQTMGHDKMYWYQQDPGMELHLIHYSYGVNSTEKGDLSSESTVSRIRTEHFPLTLESARPSHTSQYLCASSESSGRTDTQYFGPGTRLTVL.

This clone was picked up one time. An end of the junction does not agree with germline; a read error may underlie this. V is TRBV7-2 and J is TRBJ2-5, with 12 bases aligning to TRBD2. This CDR3 is 14 amino acids long. CDR1 and CDR2 from the germline V gene are SGHTA and FQGNSA. CDR3 sequence reads: CASSLAGGAETQYF. CDR3 nucleotides: TGTGCCAGCAGCCTAGCGGGGGGGGCAGAGACCCAGTACTTC.

This sequence joins TRBV6-1 and TRBJ2-5; TRBD2 might be the D (6 bases). CDR3 size: 14 residues. With 5 bases removed from V and 5 bases from J, the gap between germline ends came to 15 bases. Per the germline V gene, CDR1 is MNHNS and CDR2 is SASEGT. The CDR3 coding sequence is TGTGCCAGCAGTTCCTATGGGGGGAGGGAGACCCAGTACTTC. Its translation: CASSSYGGRETQYF.

The chain combines TRBV2 with TRBJ2-2; the match to TRBD1 covers 8 bases. Germline trimming cut 5 bases from V and 4 bases from J; bases unmatched to any gene: 12. The CDR3 runs to 17 residues. From germline, CDR1 is SNHLY and CDR2 FYNNEI. The CDR3 nucleotides are TGTGCCAGCAGTCATCGGACAGGGAGCATTTTCACCGGGGAGCTGTTTTTT. Protein product: CASSHRTGSIFTGELFF.

This chain uses TRBV6-5 with TRBJ1-3; 9 nucleotides align to TRBD1. Germline V gene sequence: CDR1 MNHEY, CDR2 SVGAGI. The CDR3 is 15 residues long. Unmatched junction bases numbered 6, after V lost 5 bases and J lost 4 bases. Here the CDR3 reads CASSLQGASGNTIYF. In nucleotides, the CDR3 is TGTGCCAGCAGTCTACAGGGGGCGAGCGGAAACACCATATATTTT.

This clone came up a few times. V usage is TRBV7-2 and J usage is TRBJ1-6; 9 nucleotides line up with TRBD1. The CDR3 extends over 21 amino acids. Germline lookup yields CDR1 SGHTA and CDR2 FQGNSA. J was trimmed by 12 bases and V by 0 bases; bases with no gene match: 24. CDR3 in DNA: TGTGCCAGCAGCTTAGCGCTTCGCGGGACAGGGAATTCCCCTGTTGTCTTACCCCTCCACTTT. Its translation is CASSLALRGTGNSPVVLPLHF.

This clone was seen more than once but under ten times. This chain joins TRBV4-2 and TRBJ1-6; possible D gene TRBD1, 6 bases. This CDR3 is built from 15 residues. V shed 1 base and J shed 8 bases, with 12 bases lying between them. CDR1 is LGHNA and CDR2 is YNFKEQ in the germline V gene. The CDR3 region has the DNA TGTGCCAGCAGCCAAGGGCCGGACAGAGATTCACCCCTCCACTTT. It translates to CASSQGPDRDSPLHF.

The rearrangement joins TRBV28 to TRBJ1-2; D possibly corresponds to TRBD1 (5 bases). This CDR3 comprises 14 residues. The germline V and J ends were trimmed by 2 bases and 3 bases, with 10 bases remaining between them. Germline CDR1 MDHEN, CDR2 SYDVKM. The DNA for the CDR3 is TGTGCCAGCAGTTTAAGAGGGGTTGACTATGGCTACACCTTC. It translates to CASSLRGVDYGYTF.

This clone was recorded once. V and J are TRBV30 and TRBJ2-3; no definite D call. The CDR3 sequence is 13 residues long. The V end lost 5 bases, the J end lost 3 bases, and 12 bases lay between the germline ends. From germline, CDR1 is GTSNPN and CDR2 SVGIG (reference sequence). The CDR3 loop is CAWSVASTDTQYF. The DNA for the CDR3 is TGTGCCTGGTCGGTGGCCTCAACAGATACGCAGTATTTT.